The rows below give T cell receptor beta chains drawn from one sample of a study of T cell responses to AZD1222 COVID-19 vaccine. Using immunoSEQ multiplex PCR, the repertoire was profiled, and TCRdb retains in-frame clones only, with some absent. The table records approximately 270,000 clones, about 94% of them present only once. Sequences were derived from peripheral blood, sampled 28 days after the second AZD1222 dose. These receptors came from an adult who received the AZD1222 COVID-19 vaccine. CDR3s include the opening cysteine and the closing phenylalanine or tryptophan. The order of the fields is CDR3 length, D gene, V gene, clone size, J gene, CDR3 DNA, CDR3 protein. A D gene is named only where the DNA matches it firmly. Not all rows give a size; the values are once, few, many and, for expanded clones, a class.

14	-	TRBV28	-	TRBJ1-1	TGTGCCAGCAGTCCACCCCCGGGGAACACTGAAGCTTTCTTT	CASSPPPGNTEAFF
13	-	TRBV7-3	-	TRBJ2-5	TGTGCCAGCAGCTTACGGGTTCAAGAGACCCAGTACTTC	CASSLRVQETQYF
12	TRBD2	TRBV27	-	TRBJ2-7	TGTGCCAGAGGGACTAGCGTATACGAGCAGTACTTC	CARGTSVYEQYF
14	-	TRBV18	-	TRBJ2-7	TGTGCCAGCTCACCAAGTCAGGGTCTGAACGAGCAGTACTTC	CASSPSQGLNEQYF
15	TRBD1	TRBV2	-	TRBJ2-1	TGTGCCAGCAGTAAGGGACAGGGAACCTACAATGAGCAGTTCTTC	CASSKGQGTYNEQFF
16	-	TRBV5-1	once	TRBJ2-7	TGCGCCAGCAGCTTGGCGGGGGCGGGGGATCTCTACGAGCAGTACTTC	CASSLAGAGDLYEQYF
15	-	TRBV14	-	TRBJ2-7	TGTGCCAGCAGCCAAGGTAACAGGACGACCTACGAGCAGTACTTC	CASSQGNRTTYEQYF
13	-	TRBV7-6	once	TRBJ2-3	TGTGCCAGCAGCTTGGAAACCACAGATACGCAGTATTTT	CASSLETTDTQYF
14	TRBD1	TRBV5-4	-	TRBJ1-5	TGTGCCAGCTCCGACGGGACAGGGGGTAAGCCCCAGCATTTT	CASSDGTGGKPQHF
18	TRBD2	TRBV5-1	-	TRBJ2-5	TGCGCCAGCAGATTGGGTGCTTTTGCGGGAGCGAGCCAAGAGACCCAGTACTTC	CASRLGAFAGASQETQYF
19	TRBD2	TRBV6-2/TRBV6-3	-	TRBJ2-2	TGTGCCAGCAGTTACTCGGCCCTCCCGGGAGGGCGGGTCACCGGGGAGCTGTTTTTT	CASSYSALPGGRVTGELFF
11	-	TRBV6-1	once	TRBJ1-2	TGTGCCGTCGGGGGGAACTATGGCTACACCTTC	CAVGGNYGYTF
14	TRBD1	TRBV28	-	TRBJ2-7	TGTGCCAGCAGTTTGGGACAGGGGGCGAAAGAGCAGTACTTC	CASSLGQGAKEQYF
15	TRBD2	TRBV7-2	-	TRBJ2-1	TGTGCCAGCTCCCTAGGGGAGGGCTCCTACAATGAGCAGTTCTTC	CASSLGEGSYNEQFF
13	-	TRBV30	-	TRBJ1-2	TGTGCCTGGAGTGTGAGGGGCGCGAATGGCTACACCTTC	CAWSVRGANGYTF
13	-	TRBV7-8	-	TRBJ1-5	TGTGCCAGCAGCTTCCCCGGTGGGCAGCCCCAGCATTTT	CASSFPGGQPQHF
19	TRBD2	TRBV7-6	-	TRBJ2-6	TGTGCCAGCAGCTCCCGATTGATAGCGGGAGCGTCTGGGGCCAACGTCCTGACTTTC	CASSSRLIAGASGANVLTF
15	-	TRBV7-3	-	TRBJ2-2	TGTGCCAGCAGCGAAGGGGGGACTCGAACCGGGGAGCTGTTTTTT	CASSEGGTRTGELFF
11	-	TRBV18	-	TRBJ2-3	TGTGCCAGCTCACCACCTGATACGCAGTATTTT	CASSPPDTQYF
15	-	TRBV19	-	TRBJ1-4	TGTGCCAGTAGTATCATGGGGGCGGCTAATGAAAAACTGTTTTTT	CASSIMGAANEKLFF
13	TRBD1	TRBV6-5	-	TRBJ2-5	TGTGCCAGCAGCTCCGACAGGGGGGCACCCCAGTACTTC	CASSSDRGAPQYF
15	-	TRBV7-9	-	TRBJ1-5	TGTGCCAGCAGCTTAGGAGGGGATGGGAATCAGCCCCAGCATTTT	CASSLGGDGNQPQHF
14	-	TRBV29-1	-	TRBJ2-2	TGCAGCGTTGAAGATCCGTGGGGGACCGGGGAGCTGTTTTTT	CSVEDPWGTGELFF
13	TRBD1	TRBV28	-	TRBJ2-5	TGTGCCAGCAGTGTGGGACAGCAAGAGACCCAGTACTTC	CASSVGQQETQYF
11	-	TRBV21-1	-	TRBJ2-5	TGTGCCAGTCCGTACCAAGAGACCCAGTACTTC	CASPYQETQYF
14	-	TRBV18	-	TRBJ2-3	TGTGCCAGCTCACCACCTTTAAGCACAGATACGCAGTATTTT	CASSPPLSTDTQYF
15	-	TRBV7-8	-	TRBJ2-6	TGTGCCAGCAGCTTGGTCTTGTCCGGGGCCAACGTCCTGACTTTC	CASSLVLSGANVLTF
16	TRBD2	TRBV3-1/TRBV3-2	-	TRBJ2-5	TGTGCCAGCAGCCAAGAGCAGCGGGGAGTGTTCGCGACCCAGTACTTC	CASSQEQRGVFATQYF
13	-	TRBV5-1	-	TRBJ2-7	TGCGCCAGCAGCGTCCCGGAGGGCTTCGAGCAGTACTTC	CASSVPEGFEQYF
12	-	TRBV18	-	TRBJ2-3	TGTGCCAGCTCACCTGAGACAGATACGCAGTATTTT	CASSPETDTQYF
12	-	TRBV5-6	once	TRBJ2-7	TGTGCCAGCAGCGGGGTGGCTGCCGAGCAGTACTTC	CASSGVAAEQYF
13	-	TRBV9	-	TRBJ1-4	TGTGCCAGCAGCCGTAGGCCAAATGAAAAACTGTTTTTT	CASSRRPNEKLFF
16	TRBD2	TRBV2	-	TRBJ2-5	TGTGCCAGCAGTGACCTTAGCGGGGGGGCCTTAGAGACCCAGTACTTC	CASSDLSGGALETQYF
13	-	TRBV12-3/TRBV12-4	-	TRBJ2-7	TGTGCCAGCAGTTTAGGGCCGTCCTACGAGCAGTACTTC	CASSLGPSYEQYF
16	-	TRBV9	-	TRBJ2-2	TGTGCCAGCAGCGACGGGCCGACGCGGAGCACCGGGGAGCTGTTTTTT	CASSDGPTRSTGELFF
13	TRBD1	TRBV10-3	-	TRBJ1-4	TGTGCCATCAGCAGGGGGGATGATGAAAAACTGTTTTTT	CAISRGDDEKLFF
18	-	TRBV5-1	once	TRBJ1-6	TGCGCCAGCAGCTTGACTTTACAGGGTACCTCCTATAATTCACCCCTCCACTTT	CASSLTLQGTSYNSPLHF
14	-	TRBV7-9	-	TRBJ1-1	TGTGCCAGCAGCTTTGGAAACCCGAACACTGAAGCTTTCTTT	CASSFGNPNTEAFF
13	-	TRBV6-5	-	TRBJ2-7	TGTGCCAGCGCTGAATACGGCTCCTACGAGCAGTACTTC	CASAEYGSYEQYF
16	-	TRBV9	-	TRBJ1-3	TGTGCCAGCAGCGTAGCTACAGGAGGGGTTGGAAACACCATATATTTT	CASSVATGGVGNTIYF
14	TRBD1	TRBV4-2	-	TRBJ1-1	TGTGCCAGCAGCCAAGATCGCCCGACAGGGCGAGCTTTCTTT	CASSQDRPTGRAFF